Following are 24 T cell receptor beta chains from one sample sequenced in a study of long-term antiretroviral therapy in people with HIV (dated by TCRdb to between 2020 and 2023). Sequencing of the TRB variable region was done with the immunoSEQ hsTCRB v3.0 assay at survey level resolution. The table comes from immuneACCESS by way of TCRdb, which keeps in-frame sequences with V and J called. Part of the clones is missing from these tables; in studies checked, under half for an unresolved V gene and the rest for unknown reasons. This sample is represented by about 33,000 clones; 60% to 85% of them were singletons. Under 8.5% of the sample comes from the top ten. This specimen was unsorted PBMCs, taken 2 years after starting antiretroviral therapy. Receptors originate from a woman in her fifties or sixties with HIV.

This chain links TRBV9 with TRBJ2-2, with D uncertain. V lost 4 bases and J lost 6, with 16 bases in between. The CDR3 runs 15 residues. CDR1 is SGDLS and CDR2 is YYNGEE in the germline V gene. This CDR3 reads CASSSRTWPPGELFF. CDR3 DNA: TGTGCCAGCAGCTCCCGGACCTGGCCTCCCGGGGAGCTGTTTTTT.

V is TRBV27 and J is TRBJ2-1; D may be TRBD2 (5 bases). Germline V lookup: CDR1 MNHEY, CDR2 SMNVEV (reference sequence). The CDR3 extends over 12 amino acids. Trimming took off 5 bases at V and 9 bases at J, with 11 bases between the two ends. DNA for the CDR3: TGTGCCAGCAGTCTCCAACTAGGTGAGCAGTTCTTC. Translated: CASSLQLGEQFF.

This chain connects TRBV5-5 to TRBJ2-3; D perhaps matches TRBD2 (6 bases). Trimming took 0 bases from V and 2 from J, leaving 7 bases between them. This CDR3 region has 14 residues. Germline assignment: CDR1 SGHKS and CDR2 YYEKEE (reference sequence). CDR3 coding DNA: TGTGCCAGCAGCTTGGGGACTAACACAGATACGCAGTATTTT. Translated, it gives CASSLGTNTDTQYF.

This clone was recorded only once. The chain carries TRBV6-5 and TRBJ2-7, with D tentatively TRBD1 (6 bases). Germline values: CDR1 MNHEY, CDR2 SVGAGI. The CDR3 runs to 13 residues. Deletions cut 5 bases from V and 3 bases from J, with 11 bases between. CDR3 coding DNA: TGTGCCAGCAGTATAAGCAGGGGCTACGAGCAGTACTTC. This sequence encodes CASSISRGYEQYF.

The gene calls are TRBV5-4 and TRBJ2-1; 7 positions agree with TRBD2. Trimming took 0 bases from V and 0 from J; bases not matched to a gene: 3. CDR1 and CDR2 (germline): SGHNT, YYREEE (reference sequence). The CDR3 loop spans 16 amino acids. CDR3 in amino acids: CASSLGGGSSYNEQFF. CDR3 DNA sequence: TGTGCCAGCAGCTTGGGTGGCGGGAGCTCCTACAATGAGCAGTTCTTC.

J is TRBJ1-1 and V is TRBV18, with a weak D call TRBD1 (5 bases). In germline, CDR1 is KGHSH, CDR2 LQKENI. Trimming removed 5 bases from V and 4 bases from J, with 17 bases in between. The CDR3 is 15 amino acids. The CDR3 loop is CASSTSRDSGTEAFF. CDR3 nucleotide sequence: TGTGCCAGCTCAACCTCCCGGGACTCCGGCACTGAAGCTTTCTTT.

J is TRBJ2-2 and V is TRBV19; TRBD1 matches at 8 bases. The germline gives CDR1 LNHDA, CDR2 SQIVND (reference sequence). V gave up 4 bases and J gave up 4 bases; unmatched junction bases: 5. The CDR3 extends over 15 amino acids. CDR3 amino acids: CASSTRGQGTGELFF. The DNA for the CDR3 is TGTGCCAGTAGTACCAGGGGGCAGGGCACCGGGGAGCTGTTTTTT.

The chain joins TRBV19 to TRBJ1-2; no clear D. The CDR3 totals 13 residues. The V gene's germline CDR1 is LNHDA and CDR2 SQIVND (reference sequence). With 6 bases removed from V and 6 bases from J, the gap between germline ends came to 14 bases. The CDR3 region is CASSRLREDGYTF. The CDR3 nucleotides read TGTGCCAGTAGCAGATTACGCGAGGATGGCTACACCTTC.

This clone appeared a few times. The chain links TRBV7-9 to TRBJ1-1, with TRBD1 as a possible D gene (6 bases). The CDR3 loop spans 14 amino acids. Looked up from germline, CDR1 is SEHNR and CDR2 is FQNEAQ (reference sequence). V shed 2 bases and J shed 4 bases, with 11 bases lying between them. CDR3 sequence: CASSLKGGGTEAFF. DNA of the CDR3: TGTGCCAGCAGCTTAAAAGGGGGGGGCACTGAAGCTTTCTTT.

This sequence joins TRBV30 and TRBJ2-3, with 7 nucleotides matching TRBD2. CDR1 is GTSNPN, CDR2 SVGIG, per germline (reference sequence). The CDR3 loop spans 15 amino acids. The V gene end was trimmed by 0 bases and the J gene end by 1 base; junction bases not matched to a gene: 4. CDR3 amino acids: CAWSVGAGRTDTQYF. The CDR3, as DNA: TGTGCCTGGAGTGTAGGAGCGGGACGCACAGATACGCAGTATTTT.

This clone was counted a few times. V and J are TRBV4-1 and TRBJ1-2, with D perhaps TRBD1 (5 bases). Trimming removed 1 base from V and 8 bases from J, with 14 bases in between. The CDR3 is 14 amino acids. Germline V gene sequence: CDR1 MGHRA, CDR2 YSYEKL. The CDR3 protein is CASSQVGTAEGYTF. CDR3 in DNA: TGCGCCAGCAGCCAAGTTGGGACGGCGGAGGGCTACACCTTC.

The V call is TRBV5-8, the J call TRBJ1-5; D call uncertain. V was pared by 4 bases and J by 7 bases, with 15 bases between. CDR1 is SGHTS, CDR2 YDEGEE, per germline. This CDR3 comprises 14 residues. The CDR3 nucleotides are TGTGCCAGCAGCCACCAGAGTTCGGGGCAGCCCCAGCATTTT. Translating it yields CASSHQSSGQPQHF.

This chain links TRBV18 with TRBJ1-3, with D uncertain. Germline lookup yields CDR1 KGHSH and CDR2 LQKENI. Trimming took 3 bases from V and 0 from J, leaving 12 bases between them. The CDR3 loop spans 16 amino acids. In nucleotides, the CDR3 is TGTGCCAGCTCACCCGACCTTGGCAGCTCTGGAAACACCATATATTTT. Protein: CASSPDLGSSGNTIYF.

This rearrangement joins TRBV23-1 to TRBJ1-2; 8 bases are a match to TRBD1. TRBV23-1 has ORF status, its function being uncertain. V trimming: 3 bases; J trimming: 5 bases; junction bases outside the gene matches: 5. The CDR3 consists of 14 residues. For the CDR3, the DNA is TGCGCCAGCAGTCACCCATACAGGGGGTATGGCTACACCTTC. Translating it yields CASSHPYRGYGYTF.

The rearrangement joins TRBV6-5 to TRBJ2-1; no clear D gene. V was pared by 3 bases and J by 7 bases, with 13 bases between. In germline, CDR1 is MNHEY, CDR2 SVGAGI. This CDR3 is built from 14 residues. The CDR3 DNA sequence: TGTGCCAGCAGTTATAGGGTCGGTACGAATGAGCAGTTCTTC. This encodes CASSYRVGTNEQFF.

The V and J genes are TRBV7-9 and TRBJ2-5; the D gene is possibly TRBD1 (5 bases). The CDR3 spans 16 residues. The V end lost 5 bases, the J end lost 1 base, and 17 bases lay between the germline ends. Germline V gives CDR1 SEHNR, CDR2 FQNEAQ (reference sequence). DNA for the CDR3: TGTGCCAGCAGCCCTTGGGCAGGGTCCCCCCAAGAGACCCAGTACTTC. Translation: CASSPWAGSPQETQYF.

The chain employs TRBV10-2 and TRBJ2-1; D ambiguous. V was trimmed by 1 base and J by 7 bases, leaving 17 bases between them. The germline V gene encodes CDR1 WSHSY and CDR2 SAAADI. This CDR3 has 16 residues. The CDR3 sequence is CASSEYTGSRGNEQFF. CDR3 nucleotide sequence: TGCGCCAGCAGTGAGTACACCGGATCGAGAGGTAATGAGCAGTTCTTC.

The J gene is TRBJ2-1, the V gene TRBV27, with 9 bases aligning to TRBD2. V lost 3 bases to trimming and J lost 10 bases; unmatched junction nucleotides: 10. Germline CDR1 MNHEY, CDR2 SMNVEV (reference sequence). The CDR3 covers 15 residues. CDR3 sequence: CASSLVAGGPREQFF. The CDR3 DNA reads as TGTGCCAGCAGTTTGGTTGCGGGGGGGCCTCGGGAGCAGTTCTTC.

This clone turned up a few times. The genes are TRBV10-3 and TRBJ2-7, with 8 bases identical to TRBD1. This CDR3 has 14 residues. V lost 4 bases, J lost 4 bases, and 6 bases stayed unmatched. Germline-derived CDR1 and CDR2 are ENHRY and SYGVKD. The CDR3 DNA is TGTGCCATCAGTGGTACAGGGGGTCCGTACGAGCAGTACTTC. Its protein is CAISGTGGPYEQYF.

This chain uses TRBV5-1 with TRBJ2-3, with TRBD2 identical over 8 bases. Germline V gives CDR1 SGHRS, CDR2 YFSETQ. The CDR3 contains 16 residues. V lost 4 bases to trimming and J lost 3 bases; unmatched junction nucleotides: 10. The CDR3 bases are TGCGCCAGCAGCCCCAACACCGGGGGGGCTACAGATACGCAGTATTTT. Its protein product is CASSPNTGGATDTQYF.

The chain employs TRBV7-2 and TRBJ2-3; 8 positions match TRBD2. CDR3 length equals 17 residues. Germline values: CDR1 SGHTA, CDR2 FQGNSA. The trim removed 3 bases at V and 2 bases at J, leaving 10 bases unmatched. CDR3 sequence: CASSFSGGGIYTDTQYF. The CDR3 DNA sequence: TGTGCCAGCAGCTTCTCCGGCGGGGGGATATACACAGATACGCAGTATTTT.

The chain is built from TRBV2 and TRBJ2-1; D is unresolved. The CDR3 spans 15 residues. The germline gives CDR1 SNHLY, CDR2 FYNNEI. The ends were cut back, 4 bases at V and 2 bases at J, with 12 bases in the middle. The CDR3 spells CASSVGPNPYNEQFF. In nucleotides, the CDR3 is TGTGCCAGCAGTGTAGGACCCAATCCCTACAATGAGCAGTTCTTC.

The V call is TRBV10-3, the J call TRBJ2-3; D perhaps matches TRBD2 (5 bases). CDR1 ENHRY and CDR2 SYGVKD come from the germline V gene. CDR3 length: 14 residues. V lost 3 bases, J lost 1 base, and 8 bases lay in between. This CDR3 is CAISEFSGTDTQYF. CDR3 coding DNA: TGTGCCATCAGTGAATTTAGCGGCACAGATACGCAGTATTTT.

CDR3 region: CASNPVWQYSNQPQHF. As DNA, the CDR3 is TGTGCCAGTAACCCAGTCTGGCAGTATAGCAATCAGCCCCAGCATTTT. The chain carries TRBV19 and TRBJ1-5; D gene ambiguous. The CDR3 consists of 16 residues. CDR1 is LNHDA, CDR2 SQIVND, per germline (reference sequence). The ends were cut back, 7 bases at V and 0 bases at J, with 16 bases in the middle. The whole variable domain, remainder taken from reference TRBV19 and TRBJ1-5, is DGGITQSPKYLFRKEGQNVTLSCEQNLNHDAMYWYRQDPGQGLRLIYYSQIVNDFQKGDIAEGYSVSREKKESFPLTVTSAQKNPTAFYLCASNPVWQYSNQPQHFGDGTRLSIL.